The TCR beta chain under discussion was sequenced for a study of identical twins. Whole-study results and caveats: The degree of excess twin sharing was weaker in beta out-of-frame sequences. Shared out-of-frame alpha sequences (those common to twins) showed excess low generation probability.

All donors were healthy Caucasians. Template switching, a step in the protocol, added a universal primer site, and cDNA carried unique molecular identifiers. MiXCR, run by TCRdb on the 5' RACE reads, gives a single entry per CDR3 protein. Of 650,000 to 800,000 distinct CDR3 sequences in the sample, less than 10% were seen once. This clonotype was seen a handful of times. What it binds is unknown. With 6 bases clipped from V and 2 bases from J, the junction kept 4 bases outside the gene matches. The CDR3 loop spans 16 amino acids. A further study also used this sample, focusing on yellow fever vaccine responses in identical twins.

The chain carries TRBV12-3 or TRBV12-4 and TRBJ2-2, with 12 bases that match TRBD2. The sample was PBMCs. This clonotype originated in a woman aged 18-35 years in good health. CDR3 residues: CASSLAGGGNTGELFF. As DNA, the CDR3 is TGTGCCAGCAGCCTAGCGGGAGGGGGCAACACCGGGGAGCTGTTTTTT.